The next 19 T cell receptor beta chains were all read from a single sample in a study of shared clonotypes between healthy human individuals. Using immunoSEQ multiplex PCR, the repertoire was profiled, and TCRdb retains in-frame clones only, with some absent. The repertoire holds a few million clones, with approximately 95% as singletons. Sequenced input: naive CD4+ T cells from PBMCs. Subset: CD45RA+ positively selected. The receptors stem from a man between 18 and 29 years old in good health. Some clones in this sample may be carry-over from other donors' samples.

This sequence joins TRBV5-1 and TRBJ2-7; D not resolved. Germline V lookup: CDR1 SGHRS, CDR2 YFSETQ. The V end lost 4 bases, the J end lost 5 bases, and 13 bases lay between the germline ends. This CDR3 has 13 amino acids. CDR3 region: CASSPRVKDEQYF. The CDR3 DNA sequence: TGCGCCAGCAGCCCCCGGGTGAAGGACGAGCAGTACTTC.

Comment on this clone: Other DNA sequences in the sample encode the same CDR3. CDR3 amino acids: CASSPRTGETQYF. CDR3 DNA: TGCGCCAGCAGCCCACGGACAGGGGAGACCCAGTACTTC. This chain connects TRBV5-1 to TRBJ2-5; 8 bases match TRBD1. The junction had 4 bases not matched to a gene; V was cut back by 4 bases and J by 5 bases. Germline CDR1 is SGHRS and CDR2 is YFSETQ. The CDR3 is 13 residues long.

This chain joins TRBV6-1 and TRBJ2-1; D is perhaps TRBD1 or TRBD2 (5 bases each). Germline lookup yields CDR1 MNHNS and CDR2 SASEGT. The CDR3 covers 13 residues. Trimming shortened V by 6 bases and J by 3 bases, and 9 bases separated the two germline ends. CDR3 sequence reads: CASRMGVYNEQFF. Written as DNA, the CDR3 is TGTGCCAGCAGAATGGGGGTCTACAATGAGCAGTTCTTC.

This clone occurred once. V is TRBV7-2 and J is TRBJ2-3; D could derive from TRBD1 or TRBD2 (6 bases each). The V gene lost 0 bases and the J gene lost 6 bases, with 10 bases spanning the gap. Germline V gene sequence: CDR1 SGHTA, CDR2 FQGNSA. The CDR3 sequence is 14 residues long. This CDR3 is CASSLAKGGDTQYF. The CDR3 DNA reads TGTGCCAGCAGCTTAGCGAAAGGGGGGGATACGCAGTATTTT.

The chain couples TRBV25-1 to TRBJ2-3; 9 bases line up with TRBD2. With V trimmed by 1 base and J by 0 bases, 5 bases remained unmatched. Germline-derived CDR1 and CDR2 are MGHDK and SYGVNS. The CDR3 consists of 17 residues. In nucleotides, the CDR3 is TGTGCCAGCAGTGAATCGGCTAGCGGGGTTAGCACAGATACGCAGTATTTT. This encodes CASSESASGVSTDTQYF.

The rearrangement links TRBV6-5 to TRBJ2-7; 12 nucleotides align to TRBD2. The CDR3 covers 14 residues. Trimming at V came to 5 bases and at J to 4 bases, leaving 3 bases not matched to a gene. CDR1 MNHEY and CDR2 SVGAGI come from the germline V gene. CDR3 DNA: TGTGCCAGCAGTACTAGCGGGAGGACATACGAGCAGTACTTC. Translation: CASSTSGRTYEQYF.

V usage is TRBV5-6 and J usage is TRBJ2-3, with D maybe TRBD2 (6 bases). V lost 5 bases and J lost 1, with 17 bases in between. CDR1 SGHDT and CDR2 YYEEEE come from the germline V gene. The CDR3 spans 16 residues. The CDR3, as DNA: TGTGCCAGCAGTCCTCGACCGGGACTTCGCACAGATACGCAGTATTTT. Encoded protein: CASSPRPGLRTDTQYF.

The V gene is TRBV9, the J gene TRBJ2-2, with D perhaps matching TRBD1 (6 bases). The V gene's germline CDR1 is SGDLS and CDR2 YYNGEE. CDR3 length: 17 residues. V was shortened by 2 bases and J by 6 bases, with 20 bases between the two germline ends. CDR3: CASSVRQVRGRAGELFF. The CDR3 DNA reads as TGTGCCAGCAGCGTTAGACAGGTTCGAGGAAGGGCCGGGGAGCTGTTTTTT.

V gene TRBV27 combines with J gene TRBJ1-1; D gene ambiguous. V shed 5 bases and J shed 3 bases, with 16 bases lying between them. Germline values: CDR1 MNHEY, CDR2 SMNVEV (reference sequence). The CDR3 covers 15 residues. The CDR3 sequence is CASSTPGRRYTEAFF. CDR3 DNA sequence: TGTGCCAGCAGTACCCCGGGGAGGAGGTACACTGAAGCTTTCTTT.

This chain connects TRBV6-4 to TRBJ2-1; TRBD2 matches at 9 bases. The CDR3 loop spans 14 amino acids. Germline lookup yields CDR1 MRHNA and CDR2 SNTAGT. Trimming cost V 6 bases and J 3 bases; bases outside gene matches: 3. CDR3 DNA sequence: TGTGCCAGCAGAAAGCGGGAGGACTACAATGAGCAGTTCTTC. Encoded protein: CASRKREDYNEQFF.

The chain combines TRBV18 with TRBJ1-5; TRBD1 is a possible D gene (6 bases). V was trimmed by 2 bases and J by 2 bases, leaving 10 bases between them. From germline, CDR1 is KGHSH and CDR2 LQKENI. CDR3 length equals 15 residues. The CDR3 nucleotides read TGTGCCAGCTCACCAGGTAACAGGGGCAATCAGCCCCAGCATTTT. Its translation is CASSPGNRGNQPQHF.

This chain uses TRBV30 with TRBJ1-1; D is undetermined. The V and J ends lost 0 bases and 11 bases respectively, with 13 bases between them. Germline lookup yields CDR1 GTSNPN and CDR2 SVGIG (reference sequence). The CDR3 is 12 residues long. CDR3 sequence (DNA): TGTGCCTGGAGTGTAGTGGTCGGCGGTGCTTTCTTT. Translating gives CAWSVVVGGAFF.

V is TRBV28 and J is TRBJ2-2; D uncertain. Between the trimmed V and J ends, which lost 7 bases and 0 bases, there was a span of 6 bases. Germline CDR1 reads MDHEN; CDR2 reads SYDVKM. The CDR3 is 13 residues long. CDR3 DNA sequence: TGTGCCAGCACCGACTCGAACACCGGGGAGCTGTTTTTT. Protein product: CASTDSNTGELFF.

V is TRBV28 and J is TRBJ1-3, with D tentatively TRBD1 (6 bases). Germline assignment: CDR1 MDHEN and CDR2 SYDVKM. V lost 4 bases and J lost 2, with 12 bases in between. The CDR3 runs 15 residues. For the CDR3, the DNA is TGTGCCAGCAGTTCGCCCCGGACAGCTGGAAACACCATATATTTT. Amino acids: CASSSPRTAGNTIYF.

The V gene is TRBV7-3, the J gene TRBJ2-3; tentative D call: TRBD1 (6 bases). Per the germline V gene, CDR1 is SGHTA and CDR2 is FQGTGA. Between the trimmed V and J ends, which lost 5 bases and 7 bases, there was a span of 16 bases. This CDR3 spans 14 amino acids. The DNA of the CDR3 is TGTGCCAGCAGCCCCCAATCGCAGGGGAATACGCAGTATTTT. Its translation: CASSPQSQGNTQYF. Combining the CDR3 with reference TRBV7-3 and TRBJ2-3 gives the whole variable domain GAGVSQTPSNKVTEKGKYVELRCDPISGHTALYWYRQSLGQGPEFLIYFQGTGAADDSGLPNDRFFAVRPEGSVSTLKIQRTERGDSAVYLCASSPQSQGNTQYFGPGTRLTVL.

The CDR3 sequence: CASSLLLLAGDSYEQYF. As DNA, the CDR3 is TGTGCCAGCAGCCTCCTCCTACTAGCGGGAGATTCCTACGAGCAGTACTTC. The chain has TRBV5-8 and TRBJ2-7, with 11 bases aligning to TRBD2. The germline V gene encodes CDR1 SGHTS and CDR2 YDEGEE. The ends lost 4 bases at V and 1 base at J; junction bases unmatched: 10. The CDR3 consists of 17 residues.

The genes are TRBV29-1 and TRBJ2-5; 15 bases map to TRBD2. CDR1 is SQVTM, CDR2 ANQGSEA, per germline. Trimming at V came to 6 bases and at J to 4 bases, leaving 9 bases not matched to a gene. The CDR3 contains 16 residues. Here the CDR3 DNA reads TGCAGCGTGGCTGGACTAGCGGGAGGGGGCGGAGAGACCCAGTACTTC. It codes for CSVAGLAGGGGETQYF.

The rearrangement uses TRBV13 and TRBJ1-3; TRBD1 agrees at 10 bases. CDR3 length equals 15 residues. The germline V gene encodes CDR1 PRHDT and CDR2 FYEKMQ (reference sequence). V dropped 5 bases and J dropped 3; count of bases not matched to a gene: 4. The CDR3 bases are TGTGCCAGCAGCCCCCGGGACAGGGGTGGAAACACCATATATTTT. Translated, it gives CASSPRDRGGNTIYF.

The count of this clone is one. J is TRBJ2-7 and V is TRBV5-4; D is possibly TRBD1 (7 bases). Germline-derived CDR1 and CDR2 are SGHNT and YYREEE (reference sequence). The CDR3 is 18 residues long. V was cut by 4 bases and J by 2 bases, with 25 bases left in between. CDR3 coding DNA: TGTGCCAGCAGCGCCGTGGGACTTCTCCGGGACAGTGCCTACGAGCAGTACTTC. Translated: CASSAVGLLRDSAYEQYF.